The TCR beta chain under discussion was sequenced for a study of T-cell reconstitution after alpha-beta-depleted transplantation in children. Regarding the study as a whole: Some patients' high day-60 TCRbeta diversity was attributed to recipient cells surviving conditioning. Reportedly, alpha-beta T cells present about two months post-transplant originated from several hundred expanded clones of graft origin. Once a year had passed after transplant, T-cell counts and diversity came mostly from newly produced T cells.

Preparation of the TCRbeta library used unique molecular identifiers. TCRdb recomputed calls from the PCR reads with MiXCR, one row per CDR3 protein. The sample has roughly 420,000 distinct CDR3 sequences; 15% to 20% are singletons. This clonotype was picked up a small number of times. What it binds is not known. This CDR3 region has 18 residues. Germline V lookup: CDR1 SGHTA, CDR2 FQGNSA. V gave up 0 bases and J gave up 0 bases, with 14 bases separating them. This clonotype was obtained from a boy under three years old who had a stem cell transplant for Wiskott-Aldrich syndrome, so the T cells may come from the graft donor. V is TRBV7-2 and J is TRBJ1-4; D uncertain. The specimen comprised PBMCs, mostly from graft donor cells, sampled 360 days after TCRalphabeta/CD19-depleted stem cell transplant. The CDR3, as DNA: TGTGCCAGCAGCTTAGCGCCAGGTTTAGAGTCAACTAATGAAAAACTGTTTTTT. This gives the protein CASSLAPGLESTNEKLFF.